Listed here is a single TCR beta chain. Primers included in the PCR were 60 Vbeta and 13 Jbeta primers. This table comes from immunoSEQ multiplex PCR, and its TCRdb copy is limited to in-frame clones, with some not included. Of more than 250,000 clones in the sample, 80% to 90% are singletons; the top ten hold 2% to 3%. The data are from a study of cytomegalovirus exposure and HLA in healthy donors. The receptor was isolated from a woman younger than 30 in good health and CMV-seronegative. The sequencing sample was made of PBMCs.

CDR3 protein: CAWSAPRVEQYF. The CDR3 region has the DNA TGTGCCTGGAGCGCCCCGCGGGTCGAGCAGTACTTC. J is TRBJ2-7 and V is TRBV30, with D maybe TRBD2 (5 bases). Trimming removed 3 bases from V and 6 bases from J, with 12 bases in between. The germline gives CDR1 GTSNPN, CDR2 SVGIG (reference sequence). The CDR3 contains 12 residues.